This paragraph covers one TCR beta chain sequence. The same CDR3 arises from other DNA sequences in this sample as well. V lost 4 bases to trimming and J lost 1 base, with 11 bases between them. The CDR3 extends over 14 amino acids. Germline V CDR1 and CDR2: SGHRS, YFSETQ. This sample was taken from a study of blood T cell repertoires in COVID-19. Study-wide background: Collection of acute and convalescent COVID-19 samples took place in the United States, Italy and Spain.

The authors' processing: Scientists estimated how many nucleated cells there were by amplifying reference gene primers. Produced via immunoSEQ multiplex PCR; TCRdb's table is partial and in-frame only. That table supplies the V and J calls and clone size; D and trimming were determined from the DNA. The repertoire holds about 90,000 clones, with around nine tenths as singletons. Specimen: peripheral blood. The chain uses TRBV5-1 and TRBJ1-1; TRBD1 is a possible D gene (5 bases). The TCR sequence derives from a woman in her seventies with acute or convalescent COVID-19. DNA of the CDR3: TGCGCCAGCAGCCGCCTGGGGGGGAACACTGAAGCTTTCTTT. This encodes CASSRLGGNTEAFF.